The 30 T cell receptor beta chains in this list originate from one sample, sequenced in a study of blood T cell repertoires in COVID-19. Sequencing used immunoSEQ multiplex PCR; TCRdb keeps in-frame clones, though not all of them. Of tens of thousands of clones listed, 79% are singletons. Source material: peripheral blood. The receptors originated from an older man with acute or convalescent COVID-19.

The gene calls are TRBV28 and TRBJ1-2; 8 positions match TRBD1. The CDR3 has 14 residues. J gave up 1 base and V 8 bases, and 6 bases lay outside the gene matches. Germline V gene data show CDR1 as MDHEN and CDR2 as SYDVKM. The CDR3 nucleotides read TGTGCCAGCTTACAGGGGGTGGGTAACTATGGCTACACCTTC. This gives the protein CASLQGVGNYGYTF.

The rearrangement links TRBV6-5 to TRBJ1-3, with D possibly TRBD1 on 6 matching bases. The V end lost 6 bases, the J end lost 0 bases, and 9 bases lay between the germline ends. This CDR3 region has 14 residues. Germline lookup yields CDR1 MNHEY and CDR2 SVGAGI. The CDR3, as DNA: TGTGCCAGCAGCACAGGGTCCTCTGGAAACACCATATATTTT. Its protein product is CASSTGSSGNTIYF.

The chain joins TRBV7-9 to TRBJ1-2; D possibly corresponds to TRBD1 (6 bases). The CDR3 consists of 13 residues. Germline values: CDR1 SEHNR, CDR2 FQNEAQ (reference sequence). Trimming left V 6 bases short and J 3 bases short, with 11 bases between. The CDR3 DNA reads TGTGCCAGCAGATGGGACACCGACTATGGCTACACCTTC. It is translated as CASRWDTDYGYTF. Filled out from reference TRBV7-9 and TRBJ1-2, the complete variable domain reads DTGVSQNPRHKITKRGQNVTFRCDPISEHNRLYWYRQTLGQGPEFLTYFQNEAQLEKSRLLSDRFSAERPKGSFSTLEIQRTEQGDSAMYLCASRWDTDYGYTFGSGTRLTVV.

This clone was found a few times. The CDR3 is CASSQPTGTRVDTQYF. The CDR3 DNA follows: TGCGCCAGCAGCCAACCGACAGGGACTCGGGTAGATACGCAGTATTTT. The V and J genes are TRBV4-1 and TRBJ2-3; D might be TRBD1 (7 bases). Germline loops: CDR1 MGHRA, CDR2 YSYEKL. V gave up 2 bases and J gave up 5 bases, with 17 bases separating them. The CDR3 loop spans 16 amino acids.

This rearrangement joins TRBV5-1 to TRBJ2-1; 11 bases fit TRBD2. V lost 1 base and J lost 5; bases outside the gene matches: 2. The CDR3 loop spans 15 amino acids. Germline V lookup: CDR1 SGHRS, CDR2 YFSETQ. The CDR3 DNA is TGCGCCAGCAGCTTGCAGACTAGCGGGAACAATGAGCAGTTCTTC. Translated, it gives CASSLQTSGNNEQFF.

This clone was seen just once. In DNA, the CDR3 is TGTGCCAGCAGTTTATCCGTTATGAATGAGCAGTTCTTC. Translated, it gives CASSLSVMNEQFF. The genes are TRBV27 and TRBJ2-1; D is uncertain. This CDR3 region has 13 residues. CDR1 is MNHEY, CDR2 SMNVEV, per germline (reference sequence). V lost 0 bases and J lost 7, with 7 bases in between.

The chain couples TRBV4-3 to TRBJ2-7; TRBD2 matches 8 bases. Losses at the gene ends were 0 bases for V and 0 bases for J; bases not matched to a gene: 4. The CDR3 is 16 residues long. From germline, CDR1 is LGHNA and CDR2 YSLEER. CDR3 sequence (DNA): TGCGCCAGCAGCCAAGAGGCGGGAGGCTACTCCTACGAGCAGTACTTC. Protein: CASSQEAGGYSYEQYF.

The J gene is TRBJ2-1, the V gene TRBV4-3; 7 bases are shared with TRBD2. V lost 4 bases to trimming and J lost 9 bases; unmatched junction nucleotides: 18. The CDR3 totals 17 residues. Germline V lookup: CDR1 LGHNA, CDR2 YSLEER. CDR3 sequence: CASSLSPSGAGEAEQFF. Here the CDR3 DNA reads TGCGCCAGCAGCCTTTCTCCTAGCGGTGCGGGAGAGGCTGAGCAGTTCTTC.

The CDR3 nucleotides read TGTGCCAGCTCACCCAATACAGGGAGAGACACTGAAGCTTTCTTT. Translated, it gives CASSPNTGRDTEAFF. This chain uses TRBV18 with TRBJ1-1; a weak D match, TRBD1 (6 bases). Trimming pared 3 bases from V and 3 bases from J, leaving 14 bases between. Looked up from germline, CDR1 is KGHSH and CDR2 is LQKENI. The CDR3 sequence is 15 residues long.

The chain combines TRBV6-2 or TRBV6-3 with TRBJ2-7, with D possibly matching TRBD1 (5 bases). Germline V gene sequence: CDR1 MNHEY, CDR2 SVGEGT. Between the trimmed V and J ends, which lost 2 bases and 2 bases, there was a span of 10 bases. CDR3 length: 14 amino acids. CDR3 sequence reads: CASSYQGQAYEQYF. Here the CDR3 DNA reads TGTGCCAGCAGTTACCAGGGCCAGGCCTACGAGCAGTACTTC.

This chain connects TRBV7-9 to TRBJ2-7, with D hard to call. This CDR3 has 14 residues. The V end lost 5 bases, the J end lost 0 bases, and 11 bases lay between the germline ends. The germline CDR1 and CDR2 sequences are SEHNR and FQNEAQ (reference sequence). The CDR3 DNA sequence: TGTGCCAGCAGCGGTAGTAATCCCTCCTACGAGCAGTACTTC. Translation gives CASSGSNPSYEQYF.

The chain has TRBV6-5 and TRBJ1-6; no clear D. Germline CDR1 is MNHEY and CDR2 is SVGAGI. The V end was cut by 8 bases, the J end by 4 bases, with 6 bases between. The CDR3 extends over 12 amino acids. CDR3 protein: CASQYYNSPLHF. The CDR3 bases are TGTGCCAGCCAGTATTATAATTCACCCCTCCACTTT.

This clone was recorded a few times. This rearrangement joins TRBV7-3 to TRBJ2-5; TRBD2 aligns across 9 bases. The germline CDR1 and CDR2 sequences are SGHTA and FQGTGA. Trimming took 2 bases from V and 4 from J; bases not matched to a gene: 2. The CDR3 spans 14 residues. In DNA, the CDR3 is TGTGCCAGCAGCTTAGTAGCGGGAGCAGAGACCCAGTACTTC. This translates into CASSLVAGAETQYF.

The V gene is TRBV3-1 (or the pseudogene TRBV3-2), the J gene TRBJ1-3; no definite D call. The CDR3 is made up of 13 amino acids. Trimming shortened V by 4 bases and J by 7 bases, and 11 bases separated the two germline ends. Germline CDR1 LGHDT, CDR2 YNNKEL (reference sequence). CDR3 amino acids: CASSREPINTIYF. Here the CDR3 DNA reads TGTGCCAGCAGCCGCGAACCGATCAACACCATATATTTT.

The chain recombines TRBV28 with TRBJ2-7, with D tentatively TRBD2 (6 bases). Trimming shortened V by 5 bases and J by 4 bases, and 15 bases separated the two germline ends. The V gene's germline CDR1 is MDHEN and CDR2 SYDVKM. There are 14 residues in the CDR3. The CDR3 reads CASSPSGLPYEQYF. In DNA, the CDR3 is TGTGCCAGCAGTCCTTCGGGACTCCCTTACGAGCAGTACTTC.

The chain carries TRBV7-9 and TRBJ2-7; tentative D call: TRBD2 (6 bases). The CDR3 covers 14 residues. V lost 1 base, J lost 2 bases, and 9 bases lay in between. The germline CDR1 and CDR2 sequences are SEHNR and FQNEAQ (reference sequence). CDR3: CASSLGPGAYEQYF. The CDR3 bases are TGTGCCAGCAGCTTAGGTCCGGGGGCCTACGAGCAGTACTTC. Full variable domain (missing parts from reference TRBV7-9 and TRBJ2-7): DTGVSQNPRHKITKRGQNVTFRCDPISEHNRLYWYRQTLGQGPEFLTYFQNEAQLEKSRLLSDRFSAERPKGSFSTLEIQRTEQGDSAMYLCASSLGPGAYEQYFGPGTRLTVT.

This clone was observed a few times. The CDR3 region has the DNA TGTGCCAGTAGTATAGGCCTTAACTCGGGGGTACGATATAGCAATCAGCCCCAGCATTTT. Translating it yields CASSIGLNSGVRYSNQPQHF. This chain connects TRBV19 to TRBJ1-5, with D possibly being TRBD1 (5 bases). The CDR3 has 20 amino acids. Germline V gives CDR1 LNHDA, CDR2 SQIVND (reference sequence). Deletions cut 1 base from V and 0 bases from J, with 22 bases between. The full variable domain, completed using reference TRBV19 and TRBJ1-5, is DGGITQSPKYLFRKEGQNVTLSCEQNLNHDAMYWYRQDPGQGLRLIYYSQIVNDFQKGDIAEGYSVSREKKESFPLTVTSAQKNPTAFYLCASSIGLNSGVRYSNQPQHFGDGTRLSIL.

This rearrangement joins TRBV3-1 (or the pseudogene TRBV3-2) to TRBJ1-6; 7 bases are shared with TRBD1. J was trimmed by 7 bases and V by 0 bases; bases with no gene match: 12. This CDR3 contains 18 residues. Germline assignment: CDR1 LGHDT and CDR2 YNNKEL (reference sequence). The CDR3 DNA sequence: TGTGCCAGCAGCCAAGAAGGGGCACCCAGGGGGATGAATTCACCCCTCCACTTT. Its protein is CASSQEGAPRGMNSPLHF.

This chain joins TRBV28 and TRBJ2-5; D gene ambiguous. The germline CDR1 and CDR2 sequences are MDHEN and SYDVKM. Trimming stripped 5 bases from V and 8 bases from J, with 15 bases between. The CDR3 sequence is 13 residues long. The CDR3 bases are TGTGCCAGCAGTCCTAACCCGAAGAGAACCCAGTACTTC. Translating it yields CASSPNPKRTQYF.

DNA of the CDR3: TGTGCCAGCAGCCCACAGACAGGTCCAGGGAGTGGCTACACCTTC. This encodes CASSPQTGPGSGYTF. V is TRBV11-2 and J is TRBJ1-2, with D perhaps matching TRBD1 (6 bases). This CDR3 region has 15 residues. Germline CDR1 and CDR2: SGHAT and FQNNGV. V lost 5 bases to trimming and J lost 7 bases, with 20 bases between them.

This clone was detected only a few times. The V call is TRBV9, the J call TRBJ1-4; TRBD1 aligns across 8 bases. CDR3 size: 15 residues. V shed 1 base, J shed 8 bases, and the junction held 7 bases outside the gene matches. From germline, CDR1 is SGDLS and CDR2 YYNGEE. CDR3 DNA sequence: TGTGCCAGCAGCGTACAGGGGGCGAGTGGCGAAAAACTGTTTTTT. Encoded protein: CASSVQGASGEKLFF.

The genes are TRBV18 and TRBJ1-2; D perhaps matches TRBD1 (6 bases). Trimming shortened V by 6 bases and J by 5 bases, and 16 bases separated the two germline ends. The CDR3 spans 14 residues. Germline V gene sequence: CDR1 KGHSH, CDR2 LQKENI. DNA for the CDR3: TGTGCCAGCTCTCGGGACACCGCTCTGTATGGCTACACCTTC. It specifies CASSRDTALYGYTF.

This chain joins TRBV24-1 and TRBJ1-2; D unclear. This CDR3 is built from 14 residues. Trimming removed 4 bases at V and 3 bases at J, with 11 bases between. Germline lookup yields CDR1 KGHDR and CDR2 SFDVKD. The CDR3 loop reads CATSEFRHDYGYTF. The CDR3 DNA reads TGTGCCACCAGTGAATTCCGACATGACTATGGCTACACCTTC.

The genes are TRBV9 and TRBJ1-5, with TRBD1 as a possible D gene (5 bases). Germline V CDR1 and CDR2: SGDLS, YYNGEE. The germline V and J ends were trimmed by 0 bases and 4 bases, with 8 bases remaining between them. The CDR3 runs to 14 residues. The chain's CDR3 is CASSVGGGNQPQHF. In DNA, the CDR3 is TGTGCCAGCAGCGTAGGGGGGGGTAATCAGCCCCAGCATTTT.

V gene TRBV4-2 combines with J gene TRBJ1-5; D remains ambiguous. This CDR3 has 12 residues. Germline CDR1 reads LGHNA; CDR2 reads YNFKEQ. V shed 1 base and J shed 10 bases, with 8 bases lying between them. The chain's CDR3 is CASSQGDRPQHF. The CDR3 DNA sequence: TGTGCCAGCAGCCAAGGAGATAGACCCCAGCATTTT.

The V and J genes are TRBV27 and TRBJ2-7, with D possibly TRBD2 on 6 matching bases. V gave up 4 bases and J gave up 2 bases, with 18 bases separating them. CDR1 and CDR2 from the germline V gene are MNHEY and SMNVEV (reference sequence). The CDR3 is 16 residues long. CDR3: CASSSLPPPGAYEQYF. In nucleotides, the CDR3 is TGTGCCAGCAGTTCACTCCCCCCCCCGGGAGCCTACGAGCAGTACTTC.

This clone showed up just once. V and J are TRBV4-1 and TRBJ2-5, with TRBD2 matching 7 bases. V shed 4 bases and J 2 bases; nucleotides not matched to a gene: 10. This CDR3 is built from 16 residues. Germline CDR1 MGHRA, CDR2 YSYEKL. The CDR3 reads CASSPRRGAGQETQYF. The CDR3 region has the DNA TGCGCCAGCAGCCCTAGGCGGGGAGCGGGGCAAGAGACCCAGTACTTC.

V and J are TRBV2 and TRBJ2-6, with TRBD1 identical over 7 bases. With V trimmed by 4 bases and J by 0 bases, 6 bases remained unmatched. Germline loops: CDR1 SNHLY, CDR2 FYNNEI. The CDR3 covers 17 residues. The CDR3 loop is CASSVRGQVSGANVLTF. Written as DNA, the CDR3 is TGTGCCAGCAGTGTGAGGGGGCAGGTCTCTGGGGCCAACGTCCTGACTTTC. The variable domain in full, completed from reference TRBV2 and TRBJ2-6, reads EPEVTQTPSHQVTQMGQEVILRCVPISNHLYFYWYRQILGQKVEFLVSFYNNEISEKSEIFDDQFSVERPDGSNFTLKIRSTKLEDSAMYFCASSVRGQVSGANVLTFGAGSRLTVL.

The gene calls are TRBV15 and TRBJ2-5; weak D call: TRBD2 (6 bases). V was pared by 1 base and J by 5 bases, with 17 bases between. Germline CDR1 and CDR2: LNHNV and YYDKDF (reference sequence). CDR3 length: 16 residues. As DNA, the CDR3 is TGTGCCACCAGCAGAGGCTCCAGCATGGGAGGCGAGACCCAGTACTTC. Protein product: CATSRGSSMGGETQYF. The full variable domain, with the rest looked up from reference TRBV15 and TRBJ2-5, is DAMVIQNPRYQVTQFGKPVTLSCSQTLNHNVMYWYQQKSSQAPKLLFHYYDKDFNNEADTPDNFQSRRPNTSFCFLDIRSPGLGDTAMYLCATSRGSSMGGETQYFGPGTRLLVL.

The CDR3 is CASSPLAVSYEQYF. In DNA, the CDR3 is TGTGCCAGCTCACCACTAGCGGTCTCCTACGAGCAGTACTTC. The chain recombines TRBV18 with TRBJ2-7; tentatively, D is TRBD2 (6 bases). Per germline, CDR1 KGHSH and CDR2 LQKENI. Deletions cut 1 base from V and 0 bases from J, with 7 bases between. This CDR3 has 14 amino acids.